The clone carrying this T cell receptor beta chain was observed a single time. No antigen is known for it. The data belong to a study of siplizumab effects on memory and regulatory T cells. Findings and caveats of the study: Apparently key alloresponse contributors, naive T cells also seemed more diverse than memory cells.

TCRdb's table, derived via immunoSEQ multiplex PCR, lists solely in-frame clones and lacks some. This table holds 50,000 to 60,000 clones, roughly 84% found once. The sequence was collected from a human donor in good health. The specimen sequenced was naive CD8+ T cells sorted from blood.

The chain's CDR3 is CASSIGEREQYF. Written as DNA, the CDR3 is TGTGCCAGTAGTATAGGGGAGAGGGAGCAGTACTTC. V usage is TRBV19 and J usage is TRBJ2-7, with D perhaps matching TRBD2 (5 bases). CDR1 is LNHDA and CDR2 is SQIVND in the germline V gene (reference sequence). V was cut by 1 base and J by 7 bases, with 8 bases left in between. The CDR3 has 12 amino acids.